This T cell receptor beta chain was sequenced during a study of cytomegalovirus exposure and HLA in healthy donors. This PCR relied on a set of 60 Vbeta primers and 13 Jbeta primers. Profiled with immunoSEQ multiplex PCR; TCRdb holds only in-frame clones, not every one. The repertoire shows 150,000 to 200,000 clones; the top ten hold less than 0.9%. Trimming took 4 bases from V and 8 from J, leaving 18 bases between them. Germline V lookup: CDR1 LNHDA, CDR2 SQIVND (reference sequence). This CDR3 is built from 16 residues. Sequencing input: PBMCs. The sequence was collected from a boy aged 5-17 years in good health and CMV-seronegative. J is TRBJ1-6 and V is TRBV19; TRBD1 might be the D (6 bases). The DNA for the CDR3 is TGTGCCAGTAGTAACCGACAGGCGACTCCGTATTCACCCCTCCACTTT. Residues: CASSNRQATPYSPLHF.